A selection of T cell receptor beta chains follows, all from one sample in a study of CD8+ T cells in alopecia areata. Libraries were prepared by immunoSEQ multiplex PCR; TCRdb keeps only in-frame clonotypes and omits some of them. The data contain approximately 280,000 clones, roughly 50% of them singletons. The sample was CD4+ T cells sorted from blood, taken at week 24, from a patient treated with tofacitinib. Source of these receptors: a human donor with alopecia areata. The CDR3 runs from the conserved cysteine through the conserved F or W. A D gene is named only where the DNA matches it firmly. Clone sizes are given selectively: once, few, many, or a class where the clone is expanded.

v_gene,d_gene,j_gene,abundance,len,CDR3aa,CDR3nt
TRBV10-3,.,TRBJ2-5,few,16,CAISESYRRGKETQYF,TGTGCCATCAGTGAGTCGTACCGCAGGGGAAAAGAGACCCAGTACTTC
TRBV12-5,.,TRBJ2-1,.,13,CASGLITRGEQFF,TGTGCTAGTGGATTAATTACGCGGGGTGAGCAGTTCTTC
TRBV15,TRBD1,TRBJ1-4,.,14,CATSRDGTAEKLFF,TGTGCCACCAGCAGAGACGGGACAGCGGAAAAACTGTTTTTT
TRBV7-9,.,TRBJ1-1,.,14,CASSLDAWRTEAFF,TGTGCCAGCAGCTTAGACGCTTGGCGGACTGAAGCTTTCTTT
TRBV30,.,TRBJ1-6,.,13,CAWRQSQSASLHF,TGTGCCTGGAGACAGTCCCAATCCGCTTCCCTCCACTTT
TRBV2,TRBD1,TRBJ1-5,.,18,CASSVTGGSDRRTEPQHF,TGTGCCAGCAGTGTAACAGGGGGATCGGACAGGCGGACGGAGCCCCAGCATTTT
TRBV30,.,TRBJ2-1,.,13,CAWSRGDDNEQFF,TGTGCCTGGAGCAGGGGCGATGACAATGAGCAGTTCTTC
TRBV6-5,.,TRBJ1-1,.,13,CASSLRLGKEAFF,TGTGCCAGCAGTCTCAGGTTGGGAAAAGAAGCTTTCTTT
TRBV9,.,TRBJ2-3,.,17,CASSSRGTGAHTDTQYF,TGTGCCAGCAGCTCCCGAGGGACGGGGGCGCACACAGATACGCAGTATTTT
TRBV30,.,TRBJ1-5,.,13,CAWSVRTNQPQHF,TGTGCCTGGAGTGTACGGACCAATCAGCCCCAGCATTTT
TRBV15,.,TRBJ2-1,.,15,CATSRGGGSYNEQFF,TGTGCCACCAGTCGGGGCGGAGGCTCCTACAATGAGCAGTTCTTC
TRBV29-1,.,TRBJ2-1,few,12,CSVGAHYNEQFF,TGCAGCGTCGGGGCGCACTACAATGAGCAGTTCTTC
TRBV2,.,TRBJ2-5,.,18,CASNGVFGGNPTQETQYF,TGTGCCAGCAACGGGGTTTTTGGGGGAAACCCCACCCAAGAGACCCAGTACTTC
TRBV29-1,.,TRBJ1-4,few,13,CSVVGQLGEKLFF,TGCAGCGTTGTAGGACAGCTCGGTGAAAAACTGTTTTTT
TRBV7-9,TRBD1,TRBJ2-7,.,15,CASSPPGQGGHEQYF,TGTGCCAGCAGCCCACCGGGACAGGGGGGCCACGAGCAGTACTTC
TRBV7-2,.,TRBJ1-1,few,14,CASSHPGGNTEAFF,TGTGCCAGCAGTCATCCTGGGGGTAACACTGAAGCTTTCTTT
TRBV23-1,.,TRBJ2-7,.,17,CASSRSRADRAYYEQYF,TGCGCCAGCAGTCGCAGCAGAGCGGACAGAGCGTACTACGAGCAGTACTTC
TRBV4-1,.,TRBJ1-2,once,17,CASSRPVAGMRKYGYTF,TGCGCCAGCAGCCGACCCGTGGCAGGGATGAGGAAATATGGCTACACCTTC
TRBV25-1,.,TRBJ1-6,.,18,CASSEWEREGSYNSPLHF,TGTGCCAGCAGTGAATGGGAAAGGGAAGGCTCCTATAATTCACCCCTCCACTTT
TRBV15,.,TRBJ2-2,.,14,CATRAIGNTGELFF,TGTGCCACCAGGGCGATAGGGAACACCGGGGAGCTGTTTTTT
TRBV9,.,TRBJ2-3,few,13,CASSVSQADTQYF,TGTGCCAGCAGCGTATCCCAGGCAGATACGCAGTATTTT
TRBV27,.,TRBJ2-6,.,15,CASSSPDAGANVLTF,TGTGCCAGCAGTTCACCAGATGCTGGGGCCAACGTCCTGACTTTC
TRBV18,.,TRBJ1-1,.,15,CASSRTVQPDTEAFF,TGTGCCAGCTCACGAACAGTTCAACCGGACACTGAAGCTTTCTTT
TRBV28,.,TRBJ1-1,.,14,CASSTYRVNTEAFF,TGTGCCAGCAGCACTTACAGGGTCAACACTGAAGCTTTCTTT
TRBV5-1,.,TRBJ2-2,.,13,CASSWKNTGELFF,TGCGCCAGCAGCTGGAAAAACACCGGGGAGCTGTTTTTT
TRBV7-2,.,TRBJ2-1,.,14,CASSLARALDEQFF,TGTGCCAGCAGCTTAGCCAGGGCTTTGGATGAGCAGTTCTTC
TRBV28,TRBD2,TRBJ2-5,few,12,CASGDYQETQYF,TGTGCCAGCGGGGACTATCAAGAGACCCAGTACTTC
TRBV30,.,TRBJ1-5,.,14,CAWNGGNSNQPQHF,TGTGCCTGGAATGGAGGCAATAGCAATCAGCCCCAGCATTTT
TRBV5-1,TRBD2,TRBJ2-5,.,18,CASSLVGGTLPNQETQYF,TGCGCCAGCAGCTTGGTCGGGGGGACGCTGCCCAACCAAGAGACCCAGTACTTC
TRBV5-6,.,TRBJ2-1,few,15,CASSRGQGGYNEQFF,TGTGCCAGCAGCCGGGGGCAGGGGGGCTACAATGAGCAGTTCTTC
TRBV5-1,TRBD1,TRBJ2-7,.,14,CASTRTGGSYEQYF,TGCGCCAGCACCCGGACAGGGGGCTCCTACGAGCAGTACTTC
TRBV30,.,TRBJ1-3,few,16,CAWSEVRASSGNTIYF,TGTGCCTGGAGCGAGGTACGGGCGAGCTCTGGAAACACCATATATTTT